These T cell receptor beta chains were read from a single sample in a study of post-analysis software for immune sequencing data. TCRdb called the PCR reads again in MiXCR, with one record for every CDR3 protein. The repertoire holds about 160,000 distinct CDR3 sequences, with about 34% as singletons. Specimen: blood, collected after autologous hematopoietic stem cell transplantation. The receptors were gathered from a girl aged 5-17 years with multiple sclerosis. Both conserved end residues are part of each CDR3.

j_gene	v_gene	CDR3aa
TRBJ2-7	TRBV29-1	CSVKDPSGRGISEQYF
TRBJ2-5	TRBV6-6	CANTQYQETQYF
.	TRBV20-1	CSARDGLAGGETQYF
TRBJ2-7	TRBV5-1	CASSPGGESSYF
TRBJ2-1	TRBV20-1	CSARDPAGIYNEQFF
TRBJ2-1	TRBV4-1	CASSQGPLVHEQFF
TRBJ2-1	TRBV6-5	CASSLRSGDEQFF
TRBJ2-7	TRBV6-5	CASSYRGSGEQYF
TRBJ2-1	TRBV12-3/TRBV12-4	CASSLMGLAYNEQFF
TRBJ2-3	TRBV29-1	CSVVLRQGFAYF
TRBJ1-2	TRBV27	CASSLGDGGYTF
TRBJ2-3	TRBV6-5	CASSQARTQYF
.	TRBV7-3	CASSLSFGSQETQFF
TRBJ2-7	TRBV20-1	CSADRAAADVGEQYF
TRBJ2-1	TRBV12-3/TRBV12-4	CASSSTSGVNEQFF
TRBJ2-1	TRBV11-1	CASSFDGSGGRIYNEQFF
TRBJ2-2	TRBV5-1	CASSKDMNTGELFF
TRBJ2-7	TRBV20-1	CSPKALTYEQYF
TRBJ2-7	TRBV7-9	CASSPSGSEDYEQYF
TRBJ1-2	TRBV7-7	CASITGTGAANYGYTF
TRBJ2-7	TRBV20-1	CSAELWEHNEQYF
TRBJ2-2	TRBV4-3	CASSHRLAGLNTGELFF
.	TRBV6-2/TRBV6-3	CASAEGYEQYF
TRBJ2-7	TRBV20-1	CSARDLRIAGESSYEQYF
TRBJ2-7	TRBV6-6	CASRPLGDSYEQYF
TRBJ1-2	TRBV19	CASSIRTDNYGYTF
TRBJ2-5	TRBV7-9	CASSPSQATSGFQETQYF
TRBJ2-7	TRBV6-2/TRBV6-3	CASSYQVDSSYEQYF
TRBJ2-1	TRBV10-1	CASSESREREANNEQFF
TRBJ2-7	TRBV20-1	CSASRGDPYEQYF
TRBJ2-1	TRBV29-1	CSVGVDEQFF
TRBJ1-5	TRBV30	CAWRGRGDQPQHF
TRBJ1-6	TRBV20-1	CSAVDRGKSPLHF
TRBJ2-7	TRBV5-1	CASSPRPGQNYEQYF
.	TRBV11-2	CASSLDRLGQAHEQYF
TRBJ2-5	TRBV2	CASSMDDRETQYF
TRBJ1-2	TRBV12-3/TRBV12-4	CASSRGTGDNYGYTF
TRBJ1-2	TRBV28	CASSGQGYGYTF
TRBJ2-3	TRBV12-3/TRBV12-4	CASSLEAGGVSTDTQYF
TRBJ1-5	TRBV6-1	CASSSRTADQPQHF
TRBJ1-2	TRBV6-4	CASSAPGGYGYTF
TRBJ1-2	TRBV20-1	CSARGGGSRHGYTF
TRBJ1-6	TRBV2	CASSAGQANNSPLHF
TRBJ2-1	TRBV5-1	CASSSTRNEQFF
TRBJ2-5	TRBV20-1	CSARGTGKETQYF
TRBJ2-6	TRBV20-1	CSATGTPYSGANVLTF
TRBJ2-3	TRBV12-3/TRBV12-4	CASSFGGNPSPQYF
TRBJ2-7	TRBV24-1	CATSGAGVPYEQYF
TRBJ2-7	TRBV4-2	CASSQDWGTGREQYF
TRBJ2-1	TRBV9	CASSSLRLGSHEQFF
TRBJ2-3	TRBV20-1	CSVPLAGGRGGDTQYF
TRBJ2-1	TRBV28	CASSFGLANEQFF
TRBJ2-7	TRBV6-6	CASRGSQGTYEQYF
TRBJ2-1	TRBV12-3/TRBV12-4	CASRPRQGGYNEQFF
TRBJ2-1	TRBV20-1	CSAQPPGREGFYNEQFF
TRBJ2-1	TRBV27	CASKFLAASYNEQFF
TRBJ2-1	TRBV28	CASRRTGGPYNEQFF
TRBJ1-2	TRBV6-2/TRBV6-3	CASGGYNGYTF
TRBJ2-1	TRBV27	CASSSRTARRFF